This TCR beta chain was captured in a study of blood T cell repertoires in COVID-19. Study overall: Sample material is recorded as cDNA or gDNA derived from T cells, B-cell-depleted T cells, or PBMCs.

Using immunoSEQ multiplex PCR, the repertoire was profiled, and TCRdb retains in-frame clones only, with some absent. Counted here are around 270,000 clones, around 90% occurring once; the ten biggest clones make up around 5%. Patients at the Seattle site were enrolled during active infection and followed longitudinally. The receptor was isolated from a woman in her sixties with COVID-19, enrolled during active disease. Sequencing used peripheral blood.

CDR3 protein: CASSLEASGAYEQYF. The CDR3 DNA follows: TGCGCCAGCAGCTTGGAGGCTAGCGGTGCCTACGAGCAGTACTTC. The rearrangement joins TRBV5-1 to TRBJ2-7, with 7 bases lining up with TRBD2. V lost 0 bases, J lost 2 bases, and 5 bases stayed unmatched. The germline V gene has CDR1 SGHRS and CDR2 YFSETQ. There are 15 residues in the CDR3.